The source of this T cell receptor (beta chain) is a study of CD8 T cells in Susac syndrome. The T cells that were sequenced for TCR beta were CD8+ and CD4+ cells from blood. The multiple sclerosis control group comprised treatment-naive patients with stable or active relapsing-remitting disease. General study points: In its TCR sequencing and HLA analysis, the study acknowledged that the number of individuals was relatively small.

A word on this clonotype: Its cognate antigen is unknown.

With random hexamers, reverse transcription was performed on about 0.5 to 1 ug of RNA. Amplification of TCR beta CDR3 used immunoSEQ multiplex PCR across 54 Vbeta and 13 Jbeta. Each CDR3 protein gets one entry after TCRdb re-called the immunoSEQ multiplex PCR reads with MiXCR. The sample carries 100,000 to 150,000 distinct CDR3 sequences, more than 85% recorded once. The V and J ends lost 4 bases and 2 bases, in that order; junction bases with no gene match: 8. The CDR3 loop spans 19 amino acids. Germline CDR1 reads KGHDR; CDR2 reads SFDVKD. The source is a human donor with multiple sclerosis. The chain couples TRBV24-1 to TRBJ2-1, with TRBD2 identical over 15 bases. The sample comprised CD4+ T cells from PBMCs. The DNA for the CDR3 is TGTGCCACCAGTGACCGGACTAGCGGGAGGGCCATAACCTACAATGAGCAGTTCTTC. As protein: CATSDRTSGRAITYNEQFF.